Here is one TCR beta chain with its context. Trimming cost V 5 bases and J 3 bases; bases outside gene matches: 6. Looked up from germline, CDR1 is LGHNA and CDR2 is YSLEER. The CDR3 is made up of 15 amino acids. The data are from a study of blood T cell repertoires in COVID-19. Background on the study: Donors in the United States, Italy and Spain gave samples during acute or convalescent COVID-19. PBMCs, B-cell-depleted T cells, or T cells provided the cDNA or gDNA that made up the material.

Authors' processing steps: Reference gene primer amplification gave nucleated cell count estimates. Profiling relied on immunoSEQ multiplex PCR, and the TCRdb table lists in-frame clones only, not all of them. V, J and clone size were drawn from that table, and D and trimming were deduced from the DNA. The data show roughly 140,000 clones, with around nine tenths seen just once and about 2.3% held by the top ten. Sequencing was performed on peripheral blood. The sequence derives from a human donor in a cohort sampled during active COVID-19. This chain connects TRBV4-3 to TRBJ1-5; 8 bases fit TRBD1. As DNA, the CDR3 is TGCGCCAGCAGCTATAGACAGGGGTCCAATCAGCCCCAGCATTTT. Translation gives CASSYRQGSNQPQHF.